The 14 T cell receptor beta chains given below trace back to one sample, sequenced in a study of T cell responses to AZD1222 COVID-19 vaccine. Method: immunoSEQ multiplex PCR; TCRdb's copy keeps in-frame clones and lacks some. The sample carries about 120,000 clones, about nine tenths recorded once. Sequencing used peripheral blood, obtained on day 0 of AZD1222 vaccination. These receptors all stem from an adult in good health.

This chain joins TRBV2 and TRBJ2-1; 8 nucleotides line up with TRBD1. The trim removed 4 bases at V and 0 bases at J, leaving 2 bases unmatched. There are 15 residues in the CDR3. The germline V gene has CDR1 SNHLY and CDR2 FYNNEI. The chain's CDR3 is CASSGTGGSYNEQFF. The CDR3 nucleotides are TGTGCCAGCAGTGGAACAGGGGGCTCCTACAATGAGCAGTTCTTC.

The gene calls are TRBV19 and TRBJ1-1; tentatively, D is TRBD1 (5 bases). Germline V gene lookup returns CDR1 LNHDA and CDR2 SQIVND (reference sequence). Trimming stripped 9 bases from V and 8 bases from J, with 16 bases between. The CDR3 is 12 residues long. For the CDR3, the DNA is TGTGCCAGCTCCTTTACAGGCGCCGAAGCTTTCTTT. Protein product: CASSFTGAEAFF.

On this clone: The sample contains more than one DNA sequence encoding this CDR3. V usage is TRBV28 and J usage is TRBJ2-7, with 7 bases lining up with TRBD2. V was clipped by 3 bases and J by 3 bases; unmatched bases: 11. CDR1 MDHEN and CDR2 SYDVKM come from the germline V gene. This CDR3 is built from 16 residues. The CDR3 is CASSFGGSGHYYEQYF. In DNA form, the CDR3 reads TGTGCCAGCAGTTTCGGTGGTAGCGGGCATTACTACGAGCAGTACTTC.

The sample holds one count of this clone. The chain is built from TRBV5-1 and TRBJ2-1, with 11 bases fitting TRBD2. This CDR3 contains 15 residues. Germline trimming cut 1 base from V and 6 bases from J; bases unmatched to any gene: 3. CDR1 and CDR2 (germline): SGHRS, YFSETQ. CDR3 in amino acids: CASSLSSGGINEQFF. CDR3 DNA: TGCGCCAGCAGCTTGTCTAGCGGGGGGATCAATGAGCAGTTCTTC.

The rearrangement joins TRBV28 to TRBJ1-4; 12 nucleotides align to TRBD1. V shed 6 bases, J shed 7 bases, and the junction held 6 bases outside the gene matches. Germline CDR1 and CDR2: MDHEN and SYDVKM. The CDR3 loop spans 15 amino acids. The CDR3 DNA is TGTGCCAGCAGCCGGGGGGACAGGGGGCCTGAAAAACTGTTTTTT. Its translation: CASSRGDRGPEKLFF.

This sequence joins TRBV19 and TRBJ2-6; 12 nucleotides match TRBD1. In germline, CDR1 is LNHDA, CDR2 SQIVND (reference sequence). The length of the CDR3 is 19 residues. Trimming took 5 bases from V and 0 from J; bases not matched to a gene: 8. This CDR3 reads CASSFRDRGRGSGANVLTF. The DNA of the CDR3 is TGTGCCAGTAGTTTCCGGGACAGGGGGCGAGGCTCTGGGGCCAACGTCCTGACTTTC. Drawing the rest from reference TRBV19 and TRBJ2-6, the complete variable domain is DGGITQSPKYLFRKEGQNVTLSCEQNLNHDAMYWYRQDPGQGLRLIYYSQIVNDFQKGDIAEGYSVSREKKESFPLTVTSAQKNPTAFYLCASSFRDRGRGSGANVLTFGAGSRLTVL.

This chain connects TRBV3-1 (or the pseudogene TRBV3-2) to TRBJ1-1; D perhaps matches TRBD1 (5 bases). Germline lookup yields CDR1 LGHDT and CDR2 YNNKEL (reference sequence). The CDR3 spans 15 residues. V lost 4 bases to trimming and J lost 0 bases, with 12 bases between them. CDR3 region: CASSRSGGVNTEAFF. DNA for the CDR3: TGTGCCAGCAGCCGGTCCGGGGGGGTGAACACTGAAGCTTTCTTT.

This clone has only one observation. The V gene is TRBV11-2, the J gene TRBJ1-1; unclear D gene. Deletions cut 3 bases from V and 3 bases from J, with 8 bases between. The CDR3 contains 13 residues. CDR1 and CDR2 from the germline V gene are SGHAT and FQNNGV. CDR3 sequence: CASSFTEDTEAFF. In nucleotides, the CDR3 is TGTGCCAGCAGCTTTACAGAGGACACTGAAGCTTTCTTT. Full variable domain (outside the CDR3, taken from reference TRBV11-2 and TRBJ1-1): EAGVAQSPRYKIIEKRQSVAFWCNPISGHATLYWYQQILGQGPKLLIQFQNNGVVDDSQLPKDRFSAERLKGVDSTLKIQPAKLEDSAVYLCASSFTEDTEAFFGQGTRLTVV.

CDR3 region: CASSFLPSIYGYTF. DNA of the CDR3: TGTGCCAGCAGTTTCCTCCCTTCGATCTATGGCTACACCTTC. The chain joins TRBV6-2 or TRBV6-3 to TRBJ1-2; D is undetermined. Germline assignment: CDR1 MNHEY and CDR2 SVGEGT. The CDR3 extends over 14 amino acids. V dropped 4 bases and J dropped 4 bases, with 13 bases sitting between them.

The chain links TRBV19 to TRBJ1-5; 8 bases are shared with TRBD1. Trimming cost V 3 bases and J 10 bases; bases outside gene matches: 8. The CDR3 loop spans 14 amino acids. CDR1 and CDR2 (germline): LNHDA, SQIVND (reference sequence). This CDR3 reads CASSMTGATYPQHF. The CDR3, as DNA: TGTGCCAGTAGTATGACAGGGGCCACCTACCCCCAGCATTTT.

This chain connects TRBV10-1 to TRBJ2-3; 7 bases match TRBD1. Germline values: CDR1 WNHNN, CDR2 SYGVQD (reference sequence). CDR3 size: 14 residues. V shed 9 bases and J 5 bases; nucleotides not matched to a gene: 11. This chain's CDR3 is CASKSGGWLDTQYF. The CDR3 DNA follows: TGCGCCAGTAAGTCAGGGGGATGGTTAGATACGCAGTATTTT.

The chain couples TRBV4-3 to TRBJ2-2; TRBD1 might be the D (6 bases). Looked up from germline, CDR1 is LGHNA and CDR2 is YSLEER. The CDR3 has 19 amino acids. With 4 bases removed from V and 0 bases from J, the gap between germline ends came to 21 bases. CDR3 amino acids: CASSRAPQARGANTGELFF. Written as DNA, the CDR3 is TGCGCCAGCAGCCGCGCCCCCCAAGCCAGGGGAGCGAACACCGGGGAGCTGTTTTTT.

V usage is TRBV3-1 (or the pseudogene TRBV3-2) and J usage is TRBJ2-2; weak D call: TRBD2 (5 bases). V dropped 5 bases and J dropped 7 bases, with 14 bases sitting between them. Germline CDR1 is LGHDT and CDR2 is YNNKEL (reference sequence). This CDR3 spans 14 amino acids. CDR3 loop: CASSSLGSDGELFF. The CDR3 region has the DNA TGTGCCAGCAGCAGCCTGGGTAGCGACGGGGAGCTGTTTTTT.

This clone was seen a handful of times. CDR3 residues: CAWSVTGARWDQPQHF. The CDR3 DNA sequence: TGTGCCTGGAGTGTCACGGGGGCCCGATGGGATCAGCCCCAGCATTTT. This sequence joins TRBV30 and TRBJ1-5, with D possibly being TRBD1 (6 bases). Trimming took off 0 bases at V and 5 bases at J, with 17 bases between the two ends. CDR1 is GTSNPN, CDR2 SVGIG, per germline (reference sequence). The CDR3 loop spans 16 amino acids.